These T cell receptor beta chains were read from a single sample in a study of blood T cell repertoires in COVID-19. Sequenced by immunoSEQ multiplex PCR; TCRdb stores in-frame clones only, minus some. Of roughly 260,000 clones in the sample, roughly 90% were seen once. Material for sequencing was peripheral blood. Every receptor here comes from a woman between 40 and 55 years old who had recovered from COVID-19. CDR3s include the opening cysteine and the closing phenylalanine or tryptophan. The order of the fields is D gene, V gene, J gene, CDR3 DNA, CDR3 protein. A D gene is named only where the DNA matches it firmly.

D gene: TRBD1
V gene: TRBV15
J gene: TRBJ2-6
CDR3 DNA: TGTGCCACCAGCAGGGGAGTGGGGAGGACAGGGAATCCTGGGGCCAACGTCCTGACTTTC
CDR3 protein: CATSRGVGRTGNPGANVLTF

D gene: -
V gene: TRBV7-3
J gene: TRBJ2-5
CDR3 DNA: TGTGCCAGCAGAAAAACAGGGACCGGAGAGACCCAGTACTTC
CDR3 protein: CASRKTGTGETQYF

D gene: TRBD1
V gene: TRBV28
J gene: TRBJ1-4
CDR3 DNA: TGTGCCAGCAGTTTAGGGGGACAGGACAATGAAAAACTGTTTTTT
CDR3 protein: CASSLGGQDNEKLFF

D gene: TRBD1
V gene: TRBV9
J gene: TRBJ1-1
CDR3 DNA: TGTGCCAGCTCTCCCCACAGGGGGCTGGGGACTGAAGCTTTCTTT
CDR3 protein: CASSPHRGLGTEAFF

D gene: -
V gene: TRBV21-1
J gene: TRBJ1-4
CDR3 DNA: TGTGCCAGCAGCAAAAGAGCTAGGGGGACAGATAATGAAAAACTGTTTTTT
CDR3 protein: CASSKRARGTDNEKLFF

D gene: -
V gene: TRBV27
J gene: TRBJ1-5
CDR3 DNA: TGTGCCAGCAGCGGGGGCAATCAGCCCCAGCATTTT
CDR3 protein: CASSGGNQPQHF

D gene: -
V gene: TRBV18
J gene: TRBJ1-4
CDR3 DNA: TGTGCCAGCTCACCGCTCGGCGGGGATGAAAAACTGTTTTTT
CDR3 protein: CASSPLGGDEKLFF

D gene: TRBD1
V gene: TRBV27
J gene: TRBJ2-1
CDR3 DNA: TGTGCCAGCAGTTCGGACAGGGTCAACTACAATGAGCAGTTCTTC
CDR3 protein: CASSSDRVNYNEQFF

D gene: TRBD2
V gene: TRBV27
J gene: TRBJ2-3
CDR3 DNA: TGTGCCAGCAGTCAGACTAGCGGGAAGTCGGTAAGGACAGATACGCAGTATTTT
CDR3 protein: CASSQTSGKSVRTDTQYF

D gene: TRBD1
V gene: TRBV5-5
J gene: TRBJ2-7
CDR3 DNA: TGTGCCAGCAGCGAAGTAACCGGGACAGACCCTTTCTACGAGCAGTACTTC
CDR3 protein: CASSEVTGTDPFYEQYF